The clone carrying this TCR beta chain was detected only once. Using immunoSEQ multiplex PCR, the repertoire was profiled, and TCRdb retains in-frame clones only, with some absent. This table holds some 120,000 clones, 88% found once. These data originate in a study of blood T cell repertoires in COVID-19. Across the whole study: From the United States, Italy and Spain came samples of acute and convalescent COVID-19.

The TCR was taken from a man aged 45-65 years with acute or convalescent COVID-19. Sequenced: peripheral blood.

The CDR3 region has the DNA TGTGCCAGCAGTGATCAAGTTCGGTATGGCTACACCTTC. Translating it yields CASSDQVRYGYTF. This rearrangement joins TRBV6-1 to TRBJ1-2, with D uncertain. Trimming stripped 3 bases from V and 5 bases from J, with 10 bases between. This CDR3 has 13 amino acids. Germline assignment: CDR1 MNHNS and CDR2 SASEGT.